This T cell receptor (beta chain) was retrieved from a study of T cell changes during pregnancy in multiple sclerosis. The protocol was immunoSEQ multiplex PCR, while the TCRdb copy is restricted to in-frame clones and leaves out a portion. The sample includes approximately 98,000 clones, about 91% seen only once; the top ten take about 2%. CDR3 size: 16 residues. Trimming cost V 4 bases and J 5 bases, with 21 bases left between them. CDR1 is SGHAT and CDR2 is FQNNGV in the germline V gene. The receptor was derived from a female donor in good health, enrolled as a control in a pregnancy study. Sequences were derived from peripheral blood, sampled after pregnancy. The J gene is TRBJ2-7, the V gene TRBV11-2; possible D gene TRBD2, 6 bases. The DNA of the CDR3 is TGTGCCAGCAGCTCCCCGCCCGCGGGGTCTCGACACGAGCAGTACTTC. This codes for CASSSPPAGSRHEQYF.